The 25 T cell receptor beta chains given below trace back to one sample, sequenced in a study of CD8 T cells in ankylosing spondylitis (dated by TCRdb to about 2017). Receptors were amplified or captured by 5' RACE. The instrument given in TCRdb is Illumina HiSeq 2500. TCRdb's own reprocessing of the public reads used fastp at Q25 and MiXCR and kept productive beta chains. Rows merge per CDR3 protein into single entries with the most common DNA and genes. A total of some 90,000 distinct CDR3 sequences appear in this sample, around 27% of them only once. Over 50% of the sample is held by the ten biggest clonotypes. The specimen was blood, either unsorted or a sorted T cell fraction (not recorded which). These receptors came from a male donor with ankylosing spondylitis or in good health (not recorded which).

The genes are TRBV7-2 and TRBJ2-1; TRBD2 agrees at 15 bases. J gave up 11 bases and V 5 bases, and 4 bases lay outside the gene matches. This CDR3 is built from 14 residues. Germline V gene sequence: CDR1 SGHTA, CDR2 FQGNSA. The CDR3 nucleotides are TGTGCCAGCAGCCTTGGGACTAGCGGGGGGAAGCAGTTCTTC. Translated, it gives CASSLGTSGGKQFF.

This clonotype was seen only a few times. The rearrangement uses TRBV20-1 and TRBJ1-2, with a possible D match to TRBD1 (5 bases). V was pared by 0 bases and J by 8 bases, with 13 bases between. This CDR3 is 13 amino acids long. Germline loops: CDR1 DFQATT, CDR2 SNEGSKA (reference sequence). CDR3 protein: CSARESGTEGYTF. The CDR3 DNA reads TGCAGTGCTAGAGAGTCAGGGACTGAAGGCTACACCTTC.

The V gene is TRBV20-1, the J gene TRBJ2-1; 12 bases match TRBD2. V was pared by 3 bases and J by 5 bases, with 14 bases of the junction left unmatched. The CDR3 has 18 amino acids. CDR1 is DFQATT, CDR2 SNEGSKA, per germline (reference sequence). CDR3 nucleotides: TGCAGTGCTAGTCCGACGACTAGCGGGAGTACCCTTGACAATGAGCAGTTCTTC. As protein: CSASPTTSGSTLDNEQFF.

This clonotype was seen a few times. The gene calls are TRBV18 and TRBJ2-1; D is unresolved. Germline CDR1 is KGHSH and CDR2 is LQKENI. V lost 6 bases and J lost 10, with 22 bases in between. The CDR3 is 15 amino acids. CDR3 region: CASSPYMEPSEEQFF. CDR3 bases: TGTGCCAGCTCCCCATACATGGAACCGAGCGAAGAGCAGTTCTTC.

This rearrangement joins TRBV28 to TRBJ1-2; D is uncertain. CDR1 is MDHEN, CDR2 SYDVKM, per germline. CDR3 size: 13 residues. V lost 10 bases, J lost 1 base, and 13 bases lay in between. CDR3 sequence: CATLRAGNYGYTF. The CDR3 DNA follows: TGTGCCACCCTCCGGGCGGGTAACTATGGCTACACCTTC.

The J gene is TRBJ2-5, the V gene TRBV5-5; D is possibly TRBD1 or TRBD2 (5 bases each). Germline V gene data show CDR1 as SGHKS and CDR2 as YYEKEE (reference sequence). Trimming pared 1 base from V and 0 bases from J, leaving 10 bases between. The CDR3 loop spans 15 amino acids. CDR3 DNA: TGTGCCAGCAGCTTGATTTGGGGGAACCAAGAGACCCAGTACTTC. Translation: CASSLIWGNQETQYF.

The sample holds many counts of this clonotype. The V call is TRBV20-1, the J call TRBJ1-5, with D possibly TRBD1 on 6 matching bases. CDR3 size: 13 residues. Trimming took 4 bases from V and 3 from J, leaving 10 bases between them. The germline V gene encodes CDR1 DFQATT and CDR2 SNEGSKA (reference sequence). This CDR3 is CSAIRQDNQPQHF. The CDR3 DNA reads TGCAGTGCTATTAGACAGGACAATCAGCCCCAGCATTTT.

The chain uses TRBV20-1 and TRBJ2-3; 7 bases agree with TRBD2. Per the germline V gene, CDR1 is DFQATT and CDR2 is SNEGSKA (reference sequence). J gave up 5 bases and V 4 bases, and 15 bases lay outside the gene matches. The CDR3 is 16 amino acids. The CDR3 spells CSATNPRTGGEDTQYF. The DNA for the CDR3 is TGCAGTGCTACCAACCCTCGGACGGGGGGAGAAGATACGCAGTATTTT.

The chain has TRBV6-2 or TRBV6-3 and TRBJ1-5; D is uncertain. Germline lookup yields CDR1 MNHEY and CDR2 SVGEGT. The CDR3 runs to 12 residues. The V and J ends lost 10 bases and 5 bases respectively, with 12 bases between them. Here the CDR3 reads CATKSGDQPQHF. The CDR3 DNA sequence: TGTGCCACAAAATCGGGTGATCAGCCCCAGCATTTT.

The rearrangement links TRBV9 to TRBJ2-7; TRBD1 matches 10 bases. The CDR3 is 13 residues long. CDR1 and CDR2 (germline): SGDLS, YYNGEE. Germline trimming cut 4 bases from V and 5 bases from J; bases unmatched to any gene: 3. This chain's CDR3 is CASSQTGGDEQYV. The CDR3 bases are TGTGCCAGCAGCCAGACAGGGGGCGACGAGCAGTACGTC.

The V and J genes are TRBV15 and TRBJ1-1, with 9 bases identical to TRBD1. CDR3 length equals 16 residues. The germline CDR1 and CDR2 sequences are LNHNV and YYDKDF (reference sequence). V shed 1 base and J 1 base; nucleotides not matched to a gene: 4. CDR3 DNA: TGTGCCACCAGCAGAGTGTGGGGACAGGGGAACACTGAAGCTTTCTTT. Translation gives CATSRVWGQGNTEAFF.

The sample holds a few counts of this clonotype. This sequence joins TRBV4-1 and TRBJ2-1; TRBD2 aligns across 11 bases. Germline V lookup: CDR1 MGHRA, CDR2 YSYEKL. The V and J ends lost 2 bases and 6 bases, in that order; junction bases with no gene match: 3. The CDR3 runs to 15 residues. The CDR3 is CASSQFLAGGNEQFF. The CDR3 DNA sequence: TGCGCCAGCAGCCAATTCCTAGCGGGAGGCAATGAGCAGTTCTTC.

The chain links TRBV3-1 to TRBJ2-3; tentatively, D is TRBD2 (5 bases). Germline CDR1 is LGHDT and CDR2 is YNNKEL (reference sequence). CDR3 length equals 15 residues. Trimming cost V 6 bases and J 1 base, with 14 bases left between them. The CDR3: CASSRIGGRTDTQYF. DNA of the CDR3: TGTGCCAGCAGTCGAATAGGCGGGCGCACAGATACGCAGTATTTT.

This clonotype has a count of ten or more. CDR3 residues: CASSSVRQGQETQYF. CDR3 nucleotides: TGTGCCAGCAGCTCCGTTCGACAGGGACAAGAGACCCAGTACTTC. J is TRBJ2-5 and V is TRBV7-9; TRBD1 matches 7 bases. CDR1 is SEHNR, CDR2 FQNEAQ, per germline (reference sequence). The V and J ends lost 4 bases and 2 bases, in that order; junction bases with no gene match: 7. The CDR3 length is 15 residues.

This clonotype came up many times. The chain couples TRBV5-1 to TRBJ1-1; D not certain. Germline lookup yields CDR1 SGHRS and CDR2 YFSETQ. This CDR3 region has 12 residues. The ends were cut back, 4 bases at V and 4 bases at J, with 8 bases in the middle. The DNA of the CDR3 is TGCGCCAGCAGCGACGCCGGCACTGAAGCTTTCTTT. Translated: CASSDAGTEAFF.

This clonotype was found a few times. J is TRBJ2-5 and V is TRBV4-1; 11 positions match TRBD2. The germline gives CDR1 MGHRA, CDR2 YSYEKL. The trim removed 1 base at V and 5 bases at J, leaving 9 bases unmatched. The CDR3 extends over 17 amino acids. CDR3 in DNA: TGCGCCAGCAGCCAAGTATATCCCCCTAGCGGGGGGGAGACCCAGTACTTC. As protein: CASSQVYPPSGGETQYF.

The chain has TRBV28 and TRBJ1-5; D is unresolved. The germline V gene encodes CDR1 MDHEN and CDR2 SYDVKM. Trimming left V 6 bases short and J 1 base short, with 7 bases between. This CDR3 has 13 amino acids. Here the CDR3 DNA reads TGTGCCAGCAGCTTCATGAGCAATCAGCCCCAGCATTTT. The encoded protein is CASSFMSNQPQHF. Combining the CDR3 with reference TRBV28 and TRBJ1-5 gives the whole variable domain DVKVTQSSRYLVKRTGEKVFLECVQDMDHENMFWYRQDPGLGLRLIYFSYDVKMKEKGDIPEGYSVSREKKERFSLILESASTNQTSMYLCASSFMSNQPQHFGDGTRLSIL.

The gene calls are TRBV11-2 and TRBJ1-4; a possible D gene is TRBD1 (5 bases). The CDR3 is 15 residues long. Germline V gives CDR1 SGHAT, CDR2 FQNNGV. Trimming took 3 bases from V and 6 from J, leaving 14 bases between them. In DNA form, the CDR3 reads TGTGCCAGCAGCTTCCCCCTGGGGGGAGATGAAAAACTGTTTTTT. Translating it yields CASSFPLGGDEKLFF.

This clonotype was seen many times. This chain joins TRBV27 and TRBJ2-1, with D tentatively TRBD1 or TRBD2 (6 bases each). The length of the CDR3 is 18 residues. Germline-derived CDR1 and CDR2 are MNHEY and SMNVEV (reference sequence). Trimming took off 8 bases at V and 5 bases at J, with 28 bases between the two ends. DNA for the CDR3: TGTGCCAGCGGGACGTTGGTTCGGGGGACACGGGTGGACAATGAGCAGTTCTTC. Its translation: CASGTLVRGTRVDNEQFF.

The V call is TRBV7-3, the J call TRBJ2-7; the D is unclear. The germline V gene has CDR1 SGHTA and CDR2 FQGTGA. The CDR3 has 12 amino acids. Trimming removed 2 bases from V and 8 bases from J, with 10 bases in between. The CDR3 nucleotides read TGTGCCAGCAGCTTAGCAATCAATAAGCAGTACGTC. Protein: CASSLAINKQYV.

This clonotype turned up a few times. The chain joins TRBV6-1 to TRBJ1-4; maybe TRBD1 (5 bases). The CDR3 contains 15 residues. V was trimmed by 2 bases and J by 7 bases, leaving 14 bases between them. Germline V gene data show CDR1 as MNHNS and CDR2 as SASEGT. The CDR3 sequence: CASSEFKGYGEKLFF. In DNA, the CDR3 is TGTGCCAGCAGTGAATTTAAGGGGTACGGTGAAAAACTGTTTTTT.

This chain joins TRBV5-5 and TRBJ1-2; 8 bases align to TRBD1. The V and J ends lost 0 bases and 8 bases, in that order; junction bases with no gene match: 9. The germline CDR1 and CDR2 sequences are SGHKS and YYEKEE (reference sequence). The CDR3 length is 15 residues. CDR3 loop: CASSLADRAAGGYTF. The CDR3 coding sequence is TGTGCCAGCAGCTTGGCGGACAGGGCTGCGGGCGGCTACACCTTC.

A single count supports this clonotype. This chain joins TRBV5-1 and TRBJ1-2, with 8 bases fitting TRBD1. CDR1 SGHRS and CDR2 YFSETQ come from the germline V gene. Germline trimming cut 0 bases from V and 0 bases from J; bases unmatched to any gene: 1. This CDR3 contains 15 residues. CDR3 protein: CASSLAGGSNYGYTF. In nucleotides, the CDR3 is TGCGCCAGCAGCTTGGCAGGGGGCTCTAACTATGGCTACACCTTC.

The rearrangement joins TRBV18 to TRBJ2-2; TRBD2 matches at 8 bases. J lost 3 bases, V lost 3 bases, and 15 bases had no gene match. The CDR3 loop spans 19 amino acids. CDR1 is KGHSH and CDR2 is LQKENI in the germline V gene. The CDR3 region is CASSPIIAGPREDTGELFF. CDR3 sequence (DNA): TGTGCCAGCTCACCGATAATAGCGGGGCCTCGGGAGGACACCGGGGAGCTGTTTTTT.

The rearrangement uses TRBV20-1 and TRBJ2-5; D might be TRBD2 (5 bases). This CDR3 is 15 amino acids long. V gave up 0 bases and J gave up 0 bases, with 11 bases separating them. Per germline, CDR1 DFQATT and CDR2 SNEGSKA (reference sequence). As DNA, the CDR3 is TGCAGTGCTAGAGATTTAGCGAGAGACCAAGAGACCCAGTACTTC. Amino acids: CSARDLARDQETQYF.